The 31 T cell receptor beta chains reported below all come from one sample, sequenced in a study of cytomegalovirus exposure and HLA in healthy donors. Data came from immunoSEQ multiplex PCR; TCRdb stores just in-frame clones and leaves some out. The data contain 150,000 or so clones, 89% of them seen just once; the ten biggest clones take up over 8.5%. Sequenced: PBMCs. The receptors come from a woman in her late teens or twenties in good health and CMV-seropositive.

The J gene is TRBJ2-7, the V gene TRBV27, with TRBD1 as a possible D gene (8 bases). V lost 5 bases and J 4 bases, leaving 18 bases between the germline ends. Germline-derived CDR1 and CDR2 are MNHEY and SMNVEV (reference sequence). The CDR3 consists of 15 residues. In nucleotides, the CDR3 is TGTGCCAGCAGTCTCCGCACAGGGGGGGGTTACGAGCAGTACTTC. Translating it yields CASSLRTGGGYEQYF.

The chain recombines TRBV5-6 with TRBJ1-2; D is undetermined. This CDR3 is built from 16 residues. V was shortened by 0 bases and J by 0 bases, with 12 bases between the two germline ends. Per the germline V gene, CDR1 is SGHDT and CDR2 is YYEEEE. The CDR3 loop is CASSLGRTAANYGYTF. CDR3 DNA: TGTGCCAGCAGCTTGGGGAGAACTGCCGCTAACTATGGCTACACCTTC.

The gene calls are TRBV7-6 and TRBJ1-4, with TRBD1 identical over 7 bases. CDR3 length: 14 residues. The germline V gene has CDR1 SGHVS and CDR2 FNYEAQ. V gave up 5 bases and J gave up 6 bases; unmatched junction bases: 6. In DNA, the CDR3 is TGTGCCAGCAGCGCGTGGACAGGAGATGAAAAACTGTTTTTT. Amino acid sequence: CASSAWTGDEKLFF.

The genes are TRBV28 and TRBJ1-4, with TRBD1 matching 9 bases. The CDR3 is 14 residues long. Unmatched junction bases numbered 2, after V lost 5 bases and J lost 4 bases. The germline CDR1 and CDR2 sequences are MDHEN and SYDVKM. The CDR3 DNA is TGTGCCAGCAGTCAGACAGGGGGTAATGAAAAACTGTTTTTT. It specifies CASSQTGGNEKLFF.

This sequence joins TRBV4-1 and TRBJ1-6, with D maybe TRBD1 (6 bases). The germline gives CDR1 MGHRA, CDR2 YSYEKL. This CDR3 has 15 residues. The V gene lost 6 bases and the J gene lost 6 bases, with 15 bases spanning the gap. The CDR3 DNA follows: TGCGCCAGCAGTTACGGACAGACCCCTAATTCACCCCTCCACTTT. Translating it yields CASSYGQTPNSPLHF.

This clone has just one count. The genes are TRBV6-5 and TRBJ1-6; D call uncertain. CDR3 length: 14 amino acids. CDR1 and CDR2 (germline): MNHEY, SVGAGI. V shed 2 bases and J shed 0 bases, with 2 bases lying between them. In nucleotides, the CDR3 is TGTGCCAGCAGTTACCGCTCCTATAATTCACCCCTCCACTTT. Encoded protein: CASSYRSYNSPLHF.

Only a few counts were recorded for this clone. The chain links TRBV19 to TRBJ2-7; the match to TRBD1 covers 7 bases. The V segment lost 5 bases and the J segment 4 bases; nucleotides outside the gene matches: 8. The germline V gene encodes CDR1 LNHDA and CDR2 SQIVND (reference sequence). This CDR3 spans 14 amino acids. This CDR3 reads CASSSRTGVYEQYF. The CDR3 bases are TGTGCCAGTAGTTCCCGGACAGGTGTGTACGAGCAGTACTTC.

The chain combines TRBV2 with TRBJ2-5, with 13 bases lining up with TRBD2. The CDR3 runs to 14 residues. V lost 6 bases, J lost 2 bases, and 0 bases stayed unmatched. The germline V gene has CDR1 SNHLY and CDR2 FYNNEI. CDR3 bases: TGTGCCAGCAGACTAGCGGGGGGGCAAGAGACCCAGTACTTC. Protein sequence: CASRLAGGQETQYF.

The rearrangement links TRBV10-1 to TRBJ1-2; 7 bases match TRBD1. The CDR3 extends over 17 amino acids. With 6 bases clipped from V and 0 bases from J, the junction kept 13 bases outside the gene matches. Germline assignment: CDR1 WNHNN and CDR2 SYGVQD (reference sequence). CDR3 bases: TGCGCCAGCAGGGAACGCATACAGGGGAATCCTAACTATGGCTACACCTTC. Translation: CASRERIQGNPNYGYTF.

This chain uses TRBV6-1 with TRBJ2-5; tentatively, D is TRBD2 (7 bases). V dropped 3 bases and J dropped 3 bases, with 29 bases sitting between them. The CDR3 spans 20 residues. The V gene's germline CDR1 is MNHNS and CDR2 SASEGT. This CDR3 reads CASSEAPLLTGRGIEETQYF. CDR3 DNA: TGTGCCAGCAGTGAGGCCCCCCTACTAACAGGGAGGGGAATAGAAGAGACCCAGTACTTC.

The chain combines TRBV7-9 with TRBJ1-1; the D is unclear. From germline, CDR1 is SEHNR and CDR2 FQNEAQ (reference sequence). Trimming stripped 10 bases from V and 4 bases from J, with 10 bases between. The CDR3 spans 11 residues. CDR3 DNA sequence: TGTGCCATCTGGAGGAGCACTGAAGCTTTCTTT. This translates into CAIWRSTEAFF.

This clone was seen just once. V gene TRBV6-1 combines with J gene TRBJ2-7; TRBD1 is a possible D gene (5 bases). Germline V lookup: CDR1 MNHNS, CDR2 SASEGT. The CDR3 totals 15 residues. V lost 4 bases, J lost 2 bases, and 15 bases lay in between. CDR3 nucleotide sequence: TGTGCCAGCAGTGGGGAAGTAACAGGAACCTACGAGCAGTACTTC. It is translated as CASSGEVTGTYEQYF.

This chain connects TRBV9 to TRBJ1-1, with TRBD1 as a possible D gene (5 bases). The CDR3 has 14 amino acids. The germline gives CDR1 SGDLS, CDR2 YYNGEE. Between the trimmed V and J ends, which lost 0 bases and 4 bases, there was a span of 10 bases. As DNA, the CDR3 is TGTGCCAGCAGCGTAGGGGGCGGCGGCACTGAAGCTTTCTTT. As protein: CASSVGGGGTEAFF.

The count of this clone is one. V and J are TRBV6-1 and TRBJ1-5; D possibly corresponds to TRBD1 (6 bases). The CDR3 extends over 15 amino acids. Trimming stripped 4 bases from V and 6 bases from J, with 16 bases between. Germline V gene lookup returns CDR1 MNHNS and CDR2 SASEGT. DNA of the CDR3: TGTGCCAGCAGTGCGGGACAACCGGGCGGTCAGCCCCAGCATTTT. Residues: CASSAGQPGGQPQHF.

The V and J genes are TRBV4-2 and TRBJ2-5; TRBD2 is a possible D gene (5 bases). Germline assignment: CDR1 LGHNA and CDR2 YNFKEQ. Deletions cut 0 bases from V and 5 bases from J, with 19 bases between. The CDR3 length is 17 residues. CDR3 region: CASSQDSGGLAAETQYF. CDR3 DNA: TGTGCCAGCAGCCAAGACAGTGGAGGTCTAGCCGCCGAGACCCAGTACTTC.

The J gene is TRBJ1-1, the V gene TRBV7-2, with D hard to call. This CDR3 region has 13 residues. Germline loops: CDR1 SGHTA, CDR2 FQGNSA. Trimming removed 3 bases from V and 0 bases from J, with 5 bases in between. CDR3 coding DNA: TGTGCCAGCAGCTTGCGTATGAACACTGAAGCTTTCTTT. It translates to CASSLRMNTEAFF.

The genes are TRBV6-6 and TRBJ2-2; D may be TRBD2 (5 bases). V was shortened by 2 bases and J by 7 bases, with 17 bases between the two germline ends. Germline V gives CDR1 MNHNY, CDR2 SVGAGI (reference sequence). The CDR3 runs 16 residues. This CDR3 is CASSYGFGSLGGELFF. CDR3 DNA sequence: TGTGCCAGCAGTTACGGGTTCGGGTCACTAGGCGGGGAGCTGTTTTTT.

V is TRBV18 and J is TRBJ2-7; TRBD2 matches at 9 bases. V lost 5 bases to trimming and J lost 3 bases; unmatched junction nucleotides: 8. The CDR3 has 15 residues. Germline V gives CDR1 KGHSH, CDR2 LQKENI. CDR3 residues: CASSSTSGYFYEQYF. As DNA, the CDR3 is TGTGCCAGCTCAAGCACTAGCGGGTACTTCTACGAGCAGTACTTC.

This clone was observed a single time. This chain uses TRBV9 with TRBJ2-3, with TRBD1 matching 9 bases. The germline V gene encodes CDR1 SGDLS and CDR2 YYNGEE. V gave up 0 bases and J gave up 1 base; unmatched junction bases: 6. The CDR3 has 17 residues. The DNA for the CDR3 is TGTGCCAGCAGCGTAGCTGGGACAGGGTGGGGCACAGATACGCAGTATTTT. Translating gives CASSVAGTGWGTDTQYF.

The rearrangement uses TRBV6-5 and TRBJ2-5, with D unclear. The CDR3 sequence is 15 residues long. Per germline, CDR1 MNHEY and CDR2 SVGAGI. V lost 0 bases to trimming and J lost 8 bases, with 16 bases between them. The CDR3 protein is CASSYSSVGEGTQYF. The CDR3 DNA reads TGTGCCAGCAGTTACTCGAGCGTCGGCGAAGGAACCCAGTACTTC.

This clone was recorded a few times. V usage is TRBV5-6 and J usage is TRBJ1-6; 9 bases fit TRBD1. The length of the CDR3 is 15 residues. CDR1 is SGHDT and CDR2 is YYEEEE in the germline V gene. V trimming: 4 bases; J trimming: 5 bases; junction bases outside the gene matches: 4. This CDR3 is CASSPDRGDNSPLHF. The CDR3 region has the DNA TGTGCCAGCAGCCCGGACAGGGGTGATAATTCACCCCTCCACTTT.

This sequence joins TRBV9 and TRBJ1-2; 8 bases fit TRBD1. The CDR3 has 17 residues. Germline V lookup: CDR1 SGDLS, CDR2 YYNGEE. With V trimmed by 1 base and J by 4 bases, 12 bases remained unmatched. This CDR3 is CASSVLDRAVMLYGYTF. The CDR3 DNA reads TGTGCCAGCAGCGTACTGGACAGGGCCGTCATGCTCTATGGCTACACCTTC.

The chain joins TRBV9 to TRBJ2-3; 7 bases fit TRBD2. CDR3 length equals 17 residues. Germline V gives CDR1 SGDLS, CDR2 YYNGEE. V lost 4 bases and J lost 0; bases outside the gene matches: 11. The CDR3 DNA reads TGTGCCAGCAGCCCCAGCCGGCTAGCGGCAAGCACAGATACGCAGTATTTT. It is translated as CASSPSRLAASTDTQYF.

The chain carries TRBV28 and TRBJ2-5, with D possibly being TRBD2 (5 bases). Germline assignment: CDR1 MDHEN and CDR2 SYDVKM. The CDR3 length is 15 residues. V was clipped by 5 bases and J by 5 bases, with 18 bases between them. CDR3 protein: CASSPPEGTGETQYF. CDR3 DNA sequence: TGTGCCAGCAGTCCACCTGAGGGCACTGGGGAGACCCAGTACTTC.

The chain joins TRBV4-3 to TRBJ1-1; 9 bases are shared with TRBD1. The length of the CDR3 is 15 residues. Losses at the gene ends were 0 bases for V and 10 bases for J; bases not matched to a gene: 9. Per germline, CDR1 LGHNA and CDR2 YSLEER. As DNA, the CDR3 is TGCGCCAGCAGCCAAGAAAGCGGTGACAGGGGGGGAGCTTTCTTT. Residues: CASSQESGDRGGAFF.

The J gene is TRBJ1-2, the V gene TRBV2, with TRBD1 matching over 9 bases. The CDR3 covers 14 residues. V gave up 6 bases and J gave up 0 bases; unmatched junction bases: 2. In germline, CDR1 is SNHLY, CDR2 FYNNEI. CDR3 sequence (DNA): TGTGCCAGCAGAGGACAGGGGTCTAACTATGGCTACACCTTC. This translates into CASRGQGSNYGYTF.

The gene calls are TRBV27 and TRBJ1-2; D is unclear. V was shortened by 5 bases and J by 4 bases, with 17 bases between the two germline ends. The germline V gene encodes CDR1 MNHEY and CDR2 SMNVEV (reference sequence). The CDR3 length is 15 residues. CDR3 nucleotide sequence: TGTGCCAGCAGTCCCCTGCCGGGAGTTGGCTATGGCTACACCTTC. As protein: CASSPLPGVGYGYTF.

The V call is TRBV5-6, the J call TRBJ2-2; the match to TRBD1 covers 9 bases. This CDR3 region has 19 residues. Per the germline V gene, CDR1 is SGHDT and CDR2 is YYEEEE. Trimming cost V 0 bases and J 5 bases; bases outside gene matches: 14. The CDR3 DNA follows: TGTGCCAGCAGCTTGGACAGGGGGCTTAAGTTTAGTATTACCGGGGAGCTGTTTTTT. Encoded protein: CASSLDRGLKFSITGELFF. Together with reference TRBV5-6 and TRBJ2-2, the CDR3 gives the full variable domain: DAGVTQSPTHLIKTRGQQVTLRCSPKSGHDTVSWYQQALGQGPQFIFQYYEEEERQRGNFPDRFSGHQFPNYSSELNVNALLLGDSALYLCASSLDRGLKFSITGELFFGEGSRLTVL.

The chain uses TRBV19 and TRBJ2-1; no definite D call. The CDR3 sequence is 15 residues long. Germline-derived CDR1 and CDR2 are LNHDA and SQIVND (reference sequence). V gave up 7 bases and J gave up 0 bases, with 13 bases separating them. The CDR3 DNA is TGTGCCAGTATCTCCGGGTCCCGCTCCTACAATGAGCAGTTCTTC. Protein product: CASISGSRSYNEQFF.

The chain links TRBV10-3 to TRBJ1-1; TRBD1 matches at 9 bases. Germline V gene data show CDR1 as ENHRY and CDR2 as SYGVKD. J lost 5 bases, V lost 6 bases, and 10 bases had no gene match. This CDR3 has 15 amino acids. The CDR3 DNA follows: TGTGCCATCAGGGAAAACAGGGGGCTTAAAACTGAAGCTTTCTTT. This gives the protein CAIRENRGLKTEAFF.

This chain connects TRBV11-2 to TRBJ2-2; tentative D call: TRBD1 (7 bases). The V end lost 5 bases, the J end lost 0 bases, and 19 bases lay between the germline ends. The CDR3 sequence is 18 residues long. Germline values: CDR1 SGHAT, CDR2 FQNNGV. The CDR3, as DNA: TGTGCCAGCAGCCACATTAGGAGGGGGCGAACGAACACCGGGGAGCTGTTTTTT. The encoded protein is CASSHIRRGRTNTGELFF.